This T cell receptor (beta chain) was identified during a study of T cells expressing NK-cell markers. Looking at the study overall: The authors derived TCR beta repertoires from sorted CD3+CD56+NKG2C+, CD3+CD56+NKG2C- and CD3+CD56-NKG2C+ T cells. Just one sequenced donor of eight was HCMV-seronegative, while seven were seropositive.

Making the TCR beta cDNA relied on 5'RACE template switching with UMIs. TCRdb re-called the 5' RACE reads; one entry per CDR3 protein, DNA not given. This listing includes about 180,000 distinct CDR3 sequences. The germline V gene has CDR1 LGHDT and CDR2 YNNKEL (reference sequence). This CDR3 spans 14 amino acids. The J gene is TRBJ1-4, the V gene TRBV3-1. The source is a man aged 18 to 70 in good health. Sequencing input: blood T cells: a sorted CD56 or NKG2C T cell subset, CD4+ or CD8+ T cells, or bulk PBMC T cells (not recorded which). CDR3 sequence: CASSFRRDNEKLFF.